This T cell receptor beta chain stems from a study of T cells in Graves' hyperthyroidism and ophthalmopathy (dated by TCRdb to about 2019). Broadly, across the study: Peripheral blood was collected at initial diagnosis, before any treatment. An independent validation cohort of some 18 hyperthyroidism patients and roughly 16 patients who later progressed to ophthalmopathy tested prospective prediction of ophthalmopathy. After blood sampling, hyperthyroidism patients were treated with methimazole at a starting dose of 30 mg daily, and ophthalmopathy patients were treated with high-dose intravenous methylprednisolone. According to the paper, TCR Vbeta CDR3 sequencing was carried out on about 140 peripheral blood samples, which came from over 40 ophthalmopathy, 75 to 80 hyperthyroidism and roughly 17 progressor patients. To identify TCR V-J signatures that set the groups apart, the researchers used a discovery cohort of about a hundred patients, made up of approximately 43 with Graves' ophthalmopathy and some 56 with stable Graves' hyperthyroidism. Thyroid tissue and blood T-cell repertoires from about six Graves' hyperthyroidism patients were also compared in the study. The roughly 100 discovery patients were randomly split 7:3 into training and test sets. Study-level results and caveats: Ophthalmopathy was separated from stable hyperthyroidism by a 13 V-J signature model, with 87.88% sensitivity and about 81% specificity obtained in cross-validation and 80%/75% obtained in testing. Blood samples also contained most of the expanded thyroid clonotypes (frequency above 0.001), which suggests that blood repertoires may reflect thyroid immune responses. No statistical method was used to set the sample size in advance, and investigators knew the group allocation. In validation, the model predicted progression to ophthalmopathy with over 65% sensitivity and about 72% specificity, a median of about six months before onset.

The TCR beta CDR3 regions were amplified from the RNA transcripts. A first-round RT-PCR of the TCR CDR3 used the HTBI primer set with the Qiagen OneStep RT-PCR kit. The libraries were constructed in a second round of multiplex PCR and then size-selected and purified. The libraries were sequenced on an Illumina HiSeq2000 using paired-end 100 bp reads. In the authors' own workflow: SOAPnuke was used to process the raw data, removing reads that contained adapters or uncalled bases, had a mean Phred below 15, or lacked an exact match to the constant primer or identifier. High-quality paired reads were merged with COPE v1.2.5, and unique nucleotide sequences were defined as clonotypes. MiTCR v1.1 was used to align the clonotypes against IMGT TRBV, TRBD and TRBJ reference segments. The analysis was restricted to V-J combinations with a frequency above 0.0001, which together covered 99% to 99.2% of the repertoires. A TCS score was defined as the ratio between F50 (clonal expansion) and ExV (chaos), using BLOSUM62-based TCRdist between CDR3 peptides within each V-J. Welch's t-statistics and random forest reduced several hundred V-J features to 10 to 15, which were used in a naive Bayes classifier (R e1071). TCRdb reran the public reads through fastp at Q25 and MiXCR, keeping productive beta chains. When rows share a CDR3 protein, they turn into one entry using the most common DNA and genes. These V and J calls derive from TCRdb rather than the authors' analysis. Present in this sample are 150,000 or so distinct CDR3 sequences, about 20% of which were seen just once. Of the sample, roughly 71% is held by the ten largest clones.

Hyperthyroidism patients were newly diagnosed, with disease duration under 2 months, and aged 18 to 65 years. The study excluded patients with uncontrolled infections, other autoimmune diseases, pregnancy or lactation. Diagnoses relied on clinical symptoms, serum thyroxine and TRAb, thyroid ultrasound and orbital computed tomography. For progressor patients, blood was drawn at the first diagnosis of hyperthyroidism, before any ophthalmopathy symptoms had appeared. PBMCs were isolated from more than 9 ml of fresh peripheral blood by Ficoll-Paque density gradient centrifugation. Progressor patients were initially diagnosed with Graves' hyperthyroidism and developed ophthalmopathy during follow-up. Total RNA was extracted using Trizol reagent, and RNA quality was assessed on an Agilent 2100 Bioanalyzer. This clonotype was recorded at least ten times. Its antigen is not yet known. The record has no base qualities; no much larger clone is one base away.

In the germline V gene (reference sequence), CDR1 corresponds to GTSNPN and CDR2 to SVGIG. At the junction V is shortened by 7 bases and J by 0 bases; bases outside the gene matches: 7. From cysteine to phenylalanine, the CDR3 is 14 amino acids long. The only DNA kept is the CDR3, 42 bases in frame from the first base. Input material: blood. The clonotype originates from a woman aged 45 to 65 with Graves' hyperthyroidism that later progressed to Graves' ophthalmopathy. The sequence is built from TRBV30 and TRBJ2-5; 8 bases in the middle match TRBD1. The DNA is as follows: TGTGCCTTGGAGGGACAGGATCACCAAGAGACCCAGTACTTC. This encodes CALEGQDHQETQYF.